This T cell receptor beta chain was captured in a study of cytomegalovirus exposure and HLA in healthy donors. General observations from the study: Subsequent analysis found a tendency for first-cohort TCR clusters to co-occur within the 95 to 150 validation repertoires. There were around 160 TCR beta chains listed as cytomegalovirus-associated. High sensitivity and specificity were reportedly achieved when the classifier diagnosed cytomegalovirus status. Three CMV-associated chains proved CMV antigen-specific in vitro.

This clone was counted a single time. The antigen remains undetermined. Germline CDR1 SGDLS, CDR2 YYNGEE. This CDR3 spans 14 amino acids. V dropped 3 bases and J dropped 5 bases, with 14 bases sitting between them. Data came from immunoSEQ multiplex PCR; TCRdb stores just in-frame clones and leaves some out. This sample yields roughly 130,000 clones, of which 88% are seen a single time; 1.4% belongs to the top ten. The sample consisted of PBMCs. The sequence was collected from a man younger than 45 in good health and CMV-seronegative. The chain uses TRBV9 and TRBJ1-1; D possibly corresponds to TRBD1 (5 bases). CDR3 protein: CASSAQERGTEAFF. The CDR3 DNA follows: TGTGCCAGCAGCGCACAAGAACGGGGGACTGAAGCTTTCTTT.